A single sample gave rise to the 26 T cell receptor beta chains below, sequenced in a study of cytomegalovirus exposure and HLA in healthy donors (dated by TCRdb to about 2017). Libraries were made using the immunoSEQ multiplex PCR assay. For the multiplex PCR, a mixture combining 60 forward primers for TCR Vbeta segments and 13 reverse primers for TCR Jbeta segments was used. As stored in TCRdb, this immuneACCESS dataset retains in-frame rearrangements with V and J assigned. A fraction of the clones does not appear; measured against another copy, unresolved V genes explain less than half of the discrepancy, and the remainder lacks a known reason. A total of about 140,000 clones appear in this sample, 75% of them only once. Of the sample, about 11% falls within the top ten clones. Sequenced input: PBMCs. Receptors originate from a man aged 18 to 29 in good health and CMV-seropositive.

CDR3 coding DNA: TGTGCCAGCAGTTCTACGGGCAGGGTGAAACCTCAGAACACTGAAGCTTTCTTT. It encodes CASSSTGRVKPQNTEAFF. The chain uses TRBV28 and TRBJ1-1; weak D call: TRBD1 (5 bases). Trimming took 4 bases from V and 1 from J, leaving 22 bases between them. Germline CDR1 MDHEN, CDR2 SYDVKM. This CDR3 has 18 residues.

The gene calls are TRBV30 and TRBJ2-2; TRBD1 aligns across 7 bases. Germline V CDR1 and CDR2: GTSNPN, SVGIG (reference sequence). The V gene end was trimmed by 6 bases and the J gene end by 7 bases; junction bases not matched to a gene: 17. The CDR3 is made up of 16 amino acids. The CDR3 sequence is CACIEQGLPVGGELFF. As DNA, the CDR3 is TGTGCCTGCATCGAACAGGGGCTCCCAGTAGGCGGGGAGCTGTTTTTT.

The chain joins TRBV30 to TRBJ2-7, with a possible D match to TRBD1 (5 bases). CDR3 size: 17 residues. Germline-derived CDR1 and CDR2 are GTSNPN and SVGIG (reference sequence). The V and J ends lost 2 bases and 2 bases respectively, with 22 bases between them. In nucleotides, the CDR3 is TGTGCCTGGAGTATACTCCGTGGGGCAGGGATTCCCTACGAGCAGTACTTC. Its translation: CAWSILRGAGIPYEQYF. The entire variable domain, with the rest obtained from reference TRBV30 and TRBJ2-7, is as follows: SQTIHQWPATLVQPVGSPLSLECTVEGTSNPNLYWYRQAAGRGLQLLFYSVGIGQISSEVPQNLSASRPQDRQFILSSKKLLLSDSGFYLCAWSILRGAGIPYEQYFGPGTRLTVT.

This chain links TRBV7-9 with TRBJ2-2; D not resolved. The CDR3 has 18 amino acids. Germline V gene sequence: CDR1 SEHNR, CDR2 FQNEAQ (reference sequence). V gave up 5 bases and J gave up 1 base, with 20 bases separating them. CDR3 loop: CASSPLRIWAGNTGELFF. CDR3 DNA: TGTGCCAGCAGCCCACTCCGGATCTGGGCAGGGAACACCGGGGAGCTGTTTTTT. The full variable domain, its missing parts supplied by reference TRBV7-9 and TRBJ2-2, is DTGVSQNPRHKITKRGQNVTFRCDPISEHNRLYWYRQTLGQGPEFLTYFQNEAQLEKSRLLSDRFSAERPKGSFSTLEIQRTEQGDSAMYLCASSPLRIWAGNTGELFFGEGSRLTVL.

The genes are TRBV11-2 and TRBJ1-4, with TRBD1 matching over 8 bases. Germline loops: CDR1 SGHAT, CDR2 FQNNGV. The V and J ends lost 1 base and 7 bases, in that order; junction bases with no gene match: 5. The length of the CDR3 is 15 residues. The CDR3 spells CASSLAGGVGEKLFF. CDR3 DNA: TGTGCCAGCAGCTTAGCAGGGGGCGTGGGTGAAAAACTGTTTTTT.

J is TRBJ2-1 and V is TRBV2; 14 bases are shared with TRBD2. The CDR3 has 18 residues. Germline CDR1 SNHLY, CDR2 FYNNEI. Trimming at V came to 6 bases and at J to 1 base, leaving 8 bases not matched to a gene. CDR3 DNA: TGTGCCAGCAGGGAAACCGGGACTAGCGGGAGTTCCTACAATGAGCAGTTCTTC. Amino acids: CASRETGTSGSSYNEQFF.

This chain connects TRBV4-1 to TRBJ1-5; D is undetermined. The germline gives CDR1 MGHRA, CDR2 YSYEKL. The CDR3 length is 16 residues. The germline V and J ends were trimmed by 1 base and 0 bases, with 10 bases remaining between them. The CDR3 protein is CASSQGGEDSNQPQHF. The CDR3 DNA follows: TGCGCCAGCAGCCAAGGAGGAGAAGATAGCAATCAGCCCCAGCATTTT.

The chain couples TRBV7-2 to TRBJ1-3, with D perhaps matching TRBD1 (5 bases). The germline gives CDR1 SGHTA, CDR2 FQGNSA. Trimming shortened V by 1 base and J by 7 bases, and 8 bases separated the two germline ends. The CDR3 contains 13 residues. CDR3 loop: CASSLVAGNTIYF. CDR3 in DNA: TGTGCCAGCAGCTTAGTGGCAGGGAACACCATATATTTT.

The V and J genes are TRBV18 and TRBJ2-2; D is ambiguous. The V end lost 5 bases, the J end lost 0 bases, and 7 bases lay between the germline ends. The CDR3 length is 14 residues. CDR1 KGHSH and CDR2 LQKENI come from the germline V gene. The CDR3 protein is CASSTTSNTGELFF. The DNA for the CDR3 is TGTGCCAGCTCAACCACATCGAACACCGGGGAGCTGTTTTTT.

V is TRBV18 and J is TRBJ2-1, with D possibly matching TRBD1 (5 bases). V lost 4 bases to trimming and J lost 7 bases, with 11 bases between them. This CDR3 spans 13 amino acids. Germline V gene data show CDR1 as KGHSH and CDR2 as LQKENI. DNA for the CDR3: TGTGCCAGCTCACAGGGGATGGAAAATGAGCAGTTCTTC. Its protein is CASSQGMENEQFF.

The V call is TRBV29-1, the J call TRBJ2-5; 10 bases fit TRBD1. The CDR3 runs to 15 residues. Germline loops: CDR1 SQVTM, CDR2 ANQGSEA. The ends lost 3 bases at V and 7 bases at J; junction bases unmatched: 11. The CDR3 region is CSVEPGQGKFWTQYF. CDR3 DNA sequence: TGCAGCGTTGAGCCGGGACAGGGGAAATTTTGGACCCAGTACTTC.

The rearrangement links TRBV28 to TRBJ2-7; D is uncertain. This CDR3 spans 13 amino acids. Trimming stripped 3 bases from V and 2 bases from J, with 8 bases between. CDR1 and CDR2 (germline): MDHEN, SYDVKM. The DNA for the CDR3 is TGTGCCAGCAGTTTCGAGGTGACCTACGAGCAGTACTTC. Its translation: CASSFEVTYEQYF.

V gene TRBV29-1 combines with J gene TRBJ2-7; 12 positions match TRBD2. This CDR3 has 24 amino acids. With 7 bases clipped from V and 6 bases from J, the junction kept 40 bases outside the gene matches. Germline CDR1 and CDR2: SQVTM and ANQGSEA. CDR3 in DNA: TGCAGCGGGGAGGGGAAGACTAGCGGGAGCATAAGACGCGTACACAAAACCTCTTTTTCCGAGCAGTACTTC. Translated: CSGEGKTSGSIRRVHKTSFSEQYF.

CDR3: CASSGPGEDSNQPQHF. The DNA for the CDR3 is TGTGCCAGCAGCGGCCCCGGTGAGGATAGCAATCAGCCCCAGCATTTT. The chain recombines TRBV9 with TRBJ1-5; no firm D call. Germline V gives CDR1 SGDLS, CDR2 YYNGEE. The CDR3 runs 16 residues. Trimming removed 3 bases from V and 0 bases from J, with 13 bases in between.

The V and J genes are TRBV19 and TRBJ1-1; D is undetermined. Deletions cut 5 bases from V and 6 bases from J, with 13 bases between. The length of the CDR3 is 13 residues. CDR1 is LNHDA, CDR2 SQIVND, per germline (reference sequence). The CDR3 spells CASSRRVYAEAFF. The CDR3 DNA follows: TGTGCCAGTAGTCGGAGGGTTTACGCTGAAGCTTTCTTT.

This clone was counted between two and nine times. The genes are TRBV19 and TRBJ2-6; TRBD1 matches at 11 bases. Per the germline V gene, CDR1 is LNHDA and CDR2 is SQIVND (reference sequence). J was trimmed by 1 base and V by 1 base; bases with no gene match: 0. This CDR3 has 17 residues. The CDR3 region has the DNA TGTGCCAGTAGTATAGGGGACAGGGGGTCTGGGGCCAACGTCCTGACTTTC. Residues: CASSIGDRGSGANVLTF.

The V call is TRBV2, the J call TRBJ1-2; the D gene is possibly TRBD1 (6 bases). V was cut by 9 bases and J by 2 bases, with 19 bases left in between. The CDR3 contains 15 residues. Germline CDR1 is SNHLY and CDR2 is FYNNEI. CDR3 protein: CASPSDRNSNYGYTF. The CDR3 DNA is TGTGCCAGTCCTTCAGACAGGAATTCAAACTATGGCTACACCTTC.

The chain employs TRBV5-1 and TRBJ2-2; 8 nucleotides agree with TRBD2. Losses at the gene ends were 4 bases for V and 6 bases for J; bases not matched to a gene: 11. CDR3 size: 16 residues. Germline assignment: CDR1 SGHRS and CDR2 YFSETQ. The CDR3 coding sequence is TGCGCCAGCAGCATTCATACGGGACTAGAGTCCGGGGAGCTGTTTTTT. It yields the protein CASSIHTGLESGELFF. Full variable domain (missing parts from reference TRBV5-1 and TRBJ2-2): KAGVTQTPRYLIKTRGQQVTLSCSPISGHRSVSWYQQTPGQGLQFLFEYFSETQRNKGNFPGRFSGRQFSNSRSEMNVSTLELGDSALYLCASSIHTGLESGELFFGEGSRLTVL.

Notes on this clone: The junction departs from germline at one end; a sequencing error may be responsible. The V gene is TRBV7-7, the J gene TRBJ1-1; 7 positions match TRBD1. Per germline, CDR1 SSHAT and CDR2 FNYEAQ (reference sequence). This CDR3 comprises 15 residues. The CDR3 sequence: CASSPWTGRNTEAFF. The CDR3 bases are TGTGCTAGCAGCCCTTGGACAGGACGGAACACTGAAGCTTTCTTT.

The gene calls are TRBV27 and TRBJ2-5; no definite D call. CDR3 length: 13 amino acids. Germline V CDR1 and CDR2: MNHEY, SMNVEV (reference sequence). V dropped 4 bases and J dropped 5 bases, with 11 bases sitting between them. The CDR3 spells CASSSRWRETQYF. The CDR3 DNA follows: TGTGCCAGCAGTTCCCGGTGGCGGGAGACCCAGTACTTC.

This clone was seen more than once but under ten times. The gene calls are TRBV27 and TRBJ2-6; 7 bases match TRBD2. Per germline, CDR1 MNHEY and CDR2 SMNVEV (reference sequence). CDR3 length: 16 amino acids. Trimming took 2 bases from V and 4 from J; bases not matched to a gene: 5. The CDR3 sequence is CASSLRGGYGANVLTF. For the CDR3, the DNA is TGTGCCAGCAGTTTAAGGGGAGGGTACGGGGCCAACGTCCTGACTTTC.

The CDR3 sequence: CASSASGSYEQYF. The CDR3 coding sequence is TGTGCCAGCAGTGCTAGCGGATCCTACGAGCAGTACTTC. The V gene is TRBV27, the J gene TRBJ2-7, with 7 bases identical to TRBD2. The length of the CDR3 is 13 residues. Germline V gene data show CDR1 as MNHEY and CDR2 as SMNVEV (reference sequence). Losses at the gene ends were 5 bases for V and 1 base for J; bases not matched to a gene: 2.

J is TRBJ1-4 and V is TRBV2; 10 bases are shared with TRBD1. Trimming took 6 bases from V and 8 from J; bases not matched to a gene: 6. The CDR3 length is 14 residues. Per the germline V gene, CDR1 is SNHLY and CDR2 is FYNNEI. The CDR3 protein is CASRRQGAREKLFF. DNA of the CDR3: TGTGCCAGCAGACGACAGGGGGCGCGGGAAAAACTGTTTTTT.

CDR3 amino acids: CASSDRPSGKTDTQYF. The CDR3 DNA reads as TGCGCCAGCAGTGATAGGCCTAGCGGGAAGACAGATACGCAGTATTTT. This chain uses TRBV10-1 with TRBJ2-3, with 9 bases matching TRBD2. Germline CDR1 and CDR2: WNHNN and SYGVQD (reference sequence). The ends lost 3 bases at V and 3 bases at J; junction bases unmatched: 7. The CDR3 extends over 16 amino acids.

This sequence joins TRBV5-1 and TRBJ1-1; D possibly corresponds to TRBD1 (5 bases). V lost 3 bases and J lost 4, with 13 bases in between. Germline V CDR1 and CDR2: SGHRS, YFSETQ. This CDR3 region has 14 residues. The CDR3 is CASSSGRRGTEAFF. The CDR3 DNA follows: TGCGCCAGCAGCTCAGGAAGGAGGGGCACTGAAGCTTTCTTT.

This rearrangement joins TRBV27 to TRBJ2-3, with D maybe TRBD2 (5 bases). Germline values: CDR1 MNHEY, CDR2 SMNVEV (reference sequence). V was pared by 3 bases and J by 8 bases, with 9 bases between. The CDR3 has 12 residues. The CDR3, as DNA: TGTGCCAGCAGTTTTAGTGGGAGTACGCAGTATTTT. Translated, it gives CASSFSGSTQYF.